This T cell receptor beta chain is drawn from a study of blood T cell repertoires in COVID-19. In the study overall: The United States, Italy and Spain provided the acute and convalescent COVID-19 samples. The analysed material was cDNA or gDNA that came from T cells, B-cell-depleted T cells, or PBMCs.

As processed by the authors: Scientists estimated how many nucleated cells there were by amplifying reference gene primers. Assay: immunoSEQ multiplex PCR; the TCRdb copy retains only in-frame clones and omits some. Clone size and V and J calls were adopted from that table, with D and trimming inferred from the DNA. This table has roughly 28,000 clones, roughly 73% appearing once. The CDR3 length is 16 residues. The germline V gene encodes CDR1 SGHRS and CDR2 YFSETQ. V was pared by 0 bases and J by 0 bases, with 12 bases between. Sequencing used peripheral blood. The chain employs TRBV5-1 and TRBJ1-2, with a tentative D call TRBD1 (5 bases). The sequence came from a woman in her seventies with active or convalescent COVID-19. The CDR3, as DNA: TGCGCCAGCAGCTTGGTAGGGGCGCAAGCTAACTATGGCTACACCTTC. Translation gives CASSLVGAQANYGYTF.